The text below deals with one T cell receptor beta chain. Its antigen remains unknown. Germline loops: CDR1 SNHLY, CDR2 FYNNEI. CDR3 size: 11 residues. V gave up 4 bases and J gave up 9 bases, with 4 bases separating them. This sample was taken from a study of T cell responses to AZD1222 COVID-19 vaccine. The protocol was immunoSEQ multiplex PCR, while the TCRdb copy is restricted to in-frame clones and leaves out a portion. The sample holds fewer than 130,000 clones, approximately 94% seen once. Findings and limits, study-wide: Donors skewed white British and female; clonal diversity was possibly underestimated. Samples come after the peak T cell response, not at day 14. Reports indicate that nearly half of spike-specific TCRs are directed at unmutated variant regions.

Timing groups of about 4 and about 12 weeks for second doses were pooled. This specimen consisted of peripheral blood, obtained 28 days after the second AZD1222 dose. The V gene is TRBV2, the J gene TRBJ1-6; D uncertain. The sequence was collected from an adult who received the AZD1222 COVID-19 vaccine. CDR3 sequence: CASSVISPLHF. In nucleotides, the CDR3 is TGTGCCAGCAGTGTTATTTCACCCCTCCACTTT.